This is a list of T cell receptor beta chains from one sample in a study of blood T cell repertoires in COVID-19. Sequencing was performed with immunoSEQ multiplex PCR; in TCRdb, only in-frame clones are kept and a portion is missing. The sample holds some 50,000 clones, roughly 70% seen once. The sequenced sample was peripheral blood. These receptors originate from a woman in her seventies with acute or convalescent COVID-19. Both conserved end residues are part of each CDR3. Each record gives: J gene, V gene, clone size, D gene, CDR3 DNA, CDR3 protein. The D gene is left open where the match is weak. A clone size is listed for some rows: how often the clone was seen (once, few, many), or a class if it is expanded.

j_call: TRBJ1-2
v_call: TRBV12-3/TRBV12-4
clone_size: .
d_call: .
cdr3_nt: TGTGCCAGCAGTCGACAGGTACGATATGGCTACACCTTC
cdr3_aa: CASSRQVRYGYTF

j_call: TRBJ2-1
v_call: TRBV19
clone_size: .
d_call: TRBD2
cdr3_nt: TGTGCCAGTAGTATAGCCCCGGGACTAGCGAATGAGCAGTTCTTC
cdr3_aa: CASSIAPGLANEQFF

j_call: TRBJ2-1
v_call: TRBV21-1
clone_size: .
d_call: .
cdr3_nt: TGTGCCAGCAGCAAAGCGCGAAAGGACAGGGAAGGCTGGGTCTCCTACAATGAGCAGTTCTTC
cdr3_aa: CASSKARKDREGWVSYNEQFF

j_call: TRBJ1-1
v_call: TRBV6-5
clone_size: few
d_call: TRBD1
cdr3_nt: TGTGCCAGCAGCCCGACAGGGGGCAACACTGAAGCTTTCTTT
cdr3_aa: CASSPTGGNTEAFF

j_call: TRBJ2-6
v_call: TRBV10-3
clone_size: .
d_call: TRBD1
cdr3_nt: TGTGCCATCAGGCCGGGACAGGAACGCTCTGGGGCCAACGTCCTGACTTTC
cdr3_aa: CAIRPGQERSGANVLTF

j_call: TRBJ2-7
v_call: TRBV19
clone_size: .
d_call: .
cdr3_nt: TGTGCCAGTAGCCCCGTCCAGGGTAACTTC
cdr3_aa: CASSPVQGNF

j_call: TRBJ2-2
v_call: TRBV25-1
clone_size: .
d_call: .
cdr3_nt: TGTGCCAGCAGCGGGACTTCCAACACCGGGGAGCTGTTTTTT
cdr3_aa: CASSGTSNTGELFF

j_call: TRBJ2-3
v_call: TRBV11-3
clone_size: few
d_call: .
cdr3_nt: TGTGCCAGCAGCTTCAGCAGGGTAGATACGCAGTATTTT
cdr3_aa: CASSFSRVDTQYF

j_call: TRBJ2-2
v_call: TRBV5-1
clone_size: .
d_call: TRBD1
cdr3_nt: TGCGCCAGCAGCCTACGGCCTTCCGGACAGGGGGCGGCCGGGGAGCTGTTTTTT
cdr3_aa: CASSLRPSGQGAAGELFF

j_call: TRBJ2-1
v_call: TRBV2
clone_size: .
d_call: .
cdr3_nt: TGTGCCAGCAGTGGACAGGTCGGGAATGAGCAGTTCTTC
cdr3_aa: CASSGQVGNEQFF

j_call: TRBJ2-1
v_call: TRBV27
clone_size: .
d_call: TRBD2
cdr3_nt: TGTGCCAGCAGTTTAAAGGGGCCCCCTTGGTACAGCGGGAGGAACAATGAGCAGTTCTTC
cdr3_aa: CASSLKGPPWYSGRNNEQFF

j_call: TRBJ2-1
v_call: TRBV4-3
clone_size: .
d_call: .
cdr3_nt: TGCGCCAGCAGCCAAGATTGGCTTAAGAATGAGCAGTTCTTC
cdr3_aa: CASSQDWLKNEQFF

j_call: TRBJ2-3
v_call: TRBV27
clone_size: once
d_call: .
cdr3_nt: TGTGCCAGCAGCCATAGCGGCACAGATACGCAGTATTTT
cdr3_aa: CASSHSGTDTQYF

j_call: TRBJ1-2
v_call: TRBV6-1
clone_size: .
d_call: TRBD1
cdr3_nt: TGTGCCAGCAGTGAAGTCGGGACAGCTAACTATGGCTACACCTTC
cdr3_aa: CASSEVGTANYGYTF

j_call: TRBJ2-7
v_call: TRBV7-6
clone_size: .
d_call: .
cdr3_nt: TGTGCCAGCAGCCGGGCCGAGGACTCCGAGCAGTACTTC
cdr3_aa: CASSRAEDSEQYF

j_call: TRBJ2-7
v_call: TRBV6-2/TRBV6-3
clone_size: .
d_call: .
cdr3_nt: TGTGCCAGCAGCCTCAGGTACCCTTCTTACGAGCAGTACTTC
cdr3_aa: CASSLRYPSYEQYF

j_call: TRBJ2-3
v_call: TRBV27
clone_size: .
d_call: TRBD2
cdr3_nt: TGTGCCAGCAGTTTAGGACTAGCGGTAACAGATACGCAGTATTTT
cdr3_aa: CASSLGLAVTDTQYF

j_call: TRBJ1-1
v_call: TRBV18
clone_size: once
d_call: TRBD1
cdr3_nt: TGTGCCAGCTCACCTAGCCAGGGGGCGGTGGGCACTGAAGCTTTCTTT
cdr3_aa: CASSPSQGAVGTEAFF

j_call: TRBJ2-1
v_call: TRBV7-2
clone_size: .
d_call: .
cdr3_nt: TGTGCCAGCAGTTCCCAGGGAGGACTGAATGAGCAGTTCTTC
cdr3_aa: CASSSQGGLNEQFF

j_call: TRBJ1-1
v_call: TRBV5-6
clone_size: .
d_call: .
cdr3_nt: TGTGCCAGCAGCCCATCTCGGGGGGGGGTGAACACTGAAGCTTTCTTT
cdr3_aa: CASSPSRGGVNTEAFF

j_call: TRBJ2-1
v_call: TRBV4-2
clone_size: .
d_call: .
cdr3_nt: TGTGCCAGCAGTGCCGTTGTCGGACAGAGCTCCTACAATGAGCAGTTCTTC
cdr3_aa: CASSAVVGQSSYNEQFF

j_call: TRBJ2-2
v_call: TRBV6-1
clone_size: .
d_call: .
cdr3_nt: TGTGCCAGCAGTGAATTGGGGGGTGGTAGGACCGGGGAGCTGTTTTTT
cdr3_aa: CASSELGGGRTGELFF

j_call: TRBJ2-2
v_call: TRBV11-3
clone_size: few
d_call: .
cdr3_nt: TGTGCCAGCAGCTCCGACAGAACCGGGGAGCTGTTTTTT
cdr3_aa: CASSSDRTGELFF

j_call: TRBJ1-2
v_call: TRBV28
clone_size: few
d_call: .
cdr3_nt: TGTGCCAGCAGTCCCCTTTGGGGGCAAGGTCAAGGGTCCTATGGCTACACCTTC
cdr3_aa: CASSPLWGQGQGSYGYTF

j_call: TRBJ2-7
v_call: TRBV19
clone_size: few
d_call: TRBD1
cdr3_nt: TGTGCCAGTAGTGTTGGACAGGGGGGCTCCTACGAGCAGTACTTC
cdr3_aa: CASSVGQGGSYEQYF

j_call: TRBJ1-5
v_call: TRBV19
clone_size: .
d_call: TRBD1
cdr3_nt: TGTGCCAGTACCCCATACTCCCGACAGGGATCGGATCAGCCCCAGCATTTT
cdr3_aa: CASTPYSRQGSDQPQHF

j_call: TRBJ1-4
v_call: TRBV6-5
clone_size: few
d_call: .
cdr3_nt: TGTGCCAGCAATACCGGGACATATGAAAAACTGTTTTTT
cdr3_aa: CASNTGTYEKLFF

j_call: TRBJ1-6
v_call: TRBV3-1/TRBV3-2
clone_size: .
d_call: .
cdr3_nt: TGTGCCAGCAGCCAACCGGGGAATTCACCCCTCCACTTT
cdr3_aa: CASSQPGNSPLHF

j_call: TRBJ2-5
v_call: TRBV3-1/TRBV3-2
clone_size: .
d_call: TRBD1
cdr3_nt: TGTGCCAGCAGCCAACGTACAGGGGGCGGAGAGACCCAGTACTTC
cdr3_aa: CASSQRTGGGETQYF